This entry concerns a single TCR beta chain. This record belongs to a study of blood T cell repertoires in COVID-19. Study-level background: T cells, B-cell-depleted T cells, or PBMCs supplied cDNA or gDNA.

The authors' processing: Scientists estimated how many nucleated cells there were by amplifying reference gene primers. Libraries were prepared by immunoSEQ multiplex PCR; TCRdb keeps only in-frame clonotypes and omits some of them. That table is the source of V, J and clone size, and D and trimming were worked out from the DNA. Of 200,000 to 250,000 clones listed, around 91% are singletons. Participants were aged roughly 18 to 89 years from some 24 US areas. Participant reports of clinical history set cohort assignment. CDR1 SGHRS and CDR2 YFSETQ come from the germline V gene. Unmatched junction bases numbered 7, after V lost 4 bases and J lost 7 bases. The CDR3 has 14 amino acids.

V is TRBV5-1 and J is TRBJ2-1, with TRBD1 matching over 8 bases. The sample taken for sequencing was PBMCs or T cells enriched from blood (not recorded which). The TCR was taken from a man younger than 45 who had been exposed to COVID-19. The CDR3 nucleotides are TGCGCCAGCAGCAACAGGGGGACGGTTAATGAGCAGTTCTTC. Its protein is CASSNRGTVNEQFF.